These 9 T cell receptor beta chains originate from one sample sequenced in a study of CD8 T cells in Susac syndrome. cDNA came from about 0.51 to 1 ug RNA primed by random hexamers. TCRdb used MiXCR to reprocess the immunoSEQ multiplex PCR reads, holding one entry per CDR3 protein. Here the sample spans over 150,000 distinct CDR3 sequences, more than 95% being singletons. Sequences were obtained from CD4+ T cells from PBMCs. The receptors come from a human donor with Susac syndrome.

The chain couples TRBV18 to TRBJ2-3; D perhaps matches TRBD2 (5 bases). Germline CDR1 is KGHSH and CDR2 is LQKENI. This CDR3 comprises 13 residues. V was cut by 6 bases and J by 4 bases, with 11 bases left in between. CDR3 bases: TGTGCCAGCTCGAGTGAGGGCCCAGATACGCAGTATTTT. Translation: CASSSEGPDTQYF. The full variable domain, with the rest looked up from reference TRBV18 and TRBJ2-3, is NAGVMQNPRHLVRRRGQEARLRCSPMKGHSHVYWYRQLPEEGLKFMVYLQKENIIDESGMPKERFSAEFPKEGPSILRIQQVVRGDSAAYFCASSSEGPDTQYFGPGTRLTVL.

V and J are TRBV9 and TRBJ2-3; D is ambiguous. Germline V gives CDR1 SGDLS, CDR2 YYNGEE. This CDR3 is built from 13 residues. The germline V and J ends were trimmed by 1 base and 5 bases, with 8 bases remaining between them. The CDR3 loop is CASSVLVGDTQYF. In DNA form, the CDR3 reads TGTGCCAGCAGCGTACTGGTCGGAGATACGCAGTATTTT.

The V call is TRBV28, the J call TRBJ2-7; D uncertain. The V and J ends lost 6 bases and 2 bases respectively, with 5 bases between them. In germline, CDR1 is MDHEN, CDR2 SYDVKM. The CDR3 spans 11 residues. CDR3: CASRGTYEQYV. In DNA, the CDR3 is TGTGCCAGCAGAGGGACCTACGAGCAGTACGTC.

This clonotype has only one observation. The chain carries TRBV19 and TRBJ2-1; D call uncertain. The CDR3 is made up of 13 amino acids. CDR1 LNHDA and CDR2 SQIVND come from the germline V gene (reference sequence). The ends were cut back, 8 bases at V and 5 bases at J, with 13 bases in the middle. This CDR3 is CASFGRSDNEQFF. The CDR3 coding sequence is TGTGCCAGTTTCGGTCGCAGCGACAATGAGCAGTTCTTC.

V usage is TRBV30 and J usage is TRBJ2-2; 7 bases align to TRBD1. Trimming took 3 bases from V and 5 from J; bases not matched to a gene: 6. The CDR3 spans 14 residues. CDR1 and CDR2 from the germline V gene are GTSNPN and SVGIG (reference sequence). The CDR3 region is CAWSEVTGTGELFF. The DNA of the CDR3 is TGTGCCTGGAGCGAGGTGACAGGGACCGGGGAGCTGTTTTTT.

This clonotype was found once. The chain couples TRBV3-1 to TRBJ1-6; D might be TRBD1 (5 bases). V lost 1 base, J lost 7 bases, and 14 bases lay in between. CDR3 length equals 16 residues. Germline CDR1 reads LGHDT; CDR2 reads YNNKEL (reference sequence). CDR3 sequence (DNA): TGTGCCAGCAGCCAAGGTCTTCAGGGTCAGAATTCACCCCTCCACTTT. This sequence encodes CASSQGLQGQNSPLHF.

The chain uses TRBV30 and TRBJ2-7; D possibly corresponds to TRBD1 (5 bases). V was trimmed by 2 bases and J by 1 base, leaving 9 bases between them. Germline V gene lookup returns CDR1 GTSNPN and CDR2 SVGIG (reference sequence). The CDR3 runs to 13 residues. The CDR3 DNA sequence: TGTGCCTGGAGTACAGGCAATTCCTACGAGCAGTACTTC. Translating gives CAWSTGNSYEQYF.

This chain links TRBV20-1 with TRBJ1-1; D is uncertain. CDR1 and CDR2 from the germline V gene are DFQATT and SNEGSKA (reference sequence). This CDR3 contains 14 residues. Trimming removed 1 base from V and 1 base from J, with 10 bases in between. The CDR3 sequence is CSARGGSSNTEAFF. DNA of the CDR3: TGCAGTGCTAGAGGGGGTAGCTCGAACACTGAAGCTTTCTTT.

This sequence joins TRBV9 and TRBJ2-2; 7 bases line up with TRBD1. The CDR3 length is 15 residues. Germline V gene lookup returns CDR1 SGDLS and CDR2 YYNGEE. J lost 2 bases, V lost 4 bases, and 5 bases had no gene match. The CDR3 DNA is TGTGCCAGCAGCCCCGGGACAGTCAACACCGGGGAGCTGTTTTTT. This translates into CASSPGTVNTGELFF.